This entry lists 22 T cell receptor beta chains sequenced from one sample in a study of T cell changes during pregnancy in multiple sclerosis. The repertoire was sequenced with immunoSEQ multiplex PCR; TCRdb's copy has only in-frame clones and lacks some. This sample has about 51,000 clones, with about 92% found just once. The sample in question was CD4+ T cells from peripheral blood mononuclear cells, obtained in the third trimester of pregnancy. All receptors come from a female donor with multiple sclerosis, enrolled in a pregnancy study.

The rearrangement links TRBV13 to TRBJ2-1; D remains ambiguous. The CDR3 has 14 residues. Trimming took off 5 bases at V and 7 bases at J, with 15 bases between the two ends. Germline lookup yields CDR1 PRHDT and CDR2 FYEKMQ (reference sequence). This CDR3 reads CASSPVGLFNEQFF. Here the CDR3 DNA reads TGTGCCAGCAGCCCGGTCGGTCTTTTTAATGAGCAGTTCTTC.

The rearrangement links TRBV6-1 to TRBJ2-7; the match to TRBD1 covers 9 bases. J gave up 6 bases and V 6 bases, and 12 bases lay outside the gene matches. The CDR3 length is 15 residues. Germline CDR1 reads MNHNS; CDR2 reads SASEGT. DNA for the CDR3: TGTGCCAGCAGGGCCCCGGGACAGGGTCCTGCCGAGCAGTACTTC. As protein: CASRAPGQGPAEQYF.

The CDR3 nucleotides are TGTGCCATCAGTGAGTCGTCCAGGGGGCGAATAACAGATACGCAGTATTTT. Translated: CAISESSRGRITDTQYF. This chain joins TRBV10-3 and TRBJ2-3; 8 nucleotides match TRBD1. Trimming removed 0 bases from V and 3 bases from J; junction bases left unmatched: 8. Germline-derived CDR1 and CDR2 are ENHRY and SYGVKD. The CDR3 runs to 17 residues.

This clone was detected only once. The CDR3 is CASSEGGADTQYF. DNA for the CDR3: TGTGCCTCCTCGGAAGGGGGCGCAGATACGCAGTATTTT. The chain uses TRBV19 and TRBJ2-3, with 7 positions matching TRBD1. This CDR3 region has 13 residues. CDR1 is LNHDA, CDR2 SQIVND, per germline (reference sequence). V shed 11 bases, J shed 4 bases, and the junction held 9 bases outside the gene matches. Complete variable domain (other parts from reference TRBV19 and TRBJ2-3): DGGITQSPKYLFRKEGQNVTLSCEQNLNHDAMYWYRQDPGQGLRLIYYSQIVNDFQKGDIAEGYSVSREKKESFPLTVTSAQKNPTAFYLCASSEGGADTQYFGPGTRLTVL.

The chain uses TRBV5-1 and TRBJ1-4; D uncertain. The germline CDR1 and CDR2 sequences are SGHRS and YFSETQ. Between the trimmed V and J ends, which lost 1 base and 4 bases, there was a span of 8 bases. The CDR3 extends over 14 amino acids. CDR3 DNA sequence: TGCGCCAGCAGCTTGAGTCAGGTTAATGAAAAACTGTTTTTT. Residues: CASSLSQVNEKLFF.

This clone was counted once. The rearrangement joins TRBV6-5 to TRBJ1-4; D is unclear. The length of the CDR3 is 14 residues. Germline lookup yields CDR1 MNHEY and CDR2 SVGAGI. V lost 0 bases and J 5 bases, leaving 7 bases between the germline ends. As DNA, the CDR3 is TGTGCCAGCAGTTACTCGACACCGAATGAAAAACTGTTTTTT. It specifies CASSYSTPNEKLFF.

About this clone: A junction end diverges from the germline sequence, so it may reflect a read error. The chain couples TRBV2 to TRBJ1-4; D is perhaps TRBD1 (5 bases). This CDR3 comprises 14 residues. Germline CDR1 and CDR2: SNHLY and FYNNEI. CDR3 loop: CASSGQGFNEKLFF. The CDR3 region has the DNA TGTGCCAGTAGTGGGCAGGGATTTAATGAAAAACTGTTTTTT.

The chain is built from TRBV5-1 and TRBJ2-1; 9 bases match TRBD2. The length of the CDR3 is 15 residues. V was clipped by 0 bases and J by 5 bases; unmatched bases: 3. The germline CDR1 and CDR2 sequences are SGHRS and YFSETQ. The DNA for the CDR3 is TGCGCCAGCAGCTTGGTAGCGGGAGCCAACAATGAGCAGTTCTTC. Its translation is CASSLVAGANNEQFF.

The V call is TRBV11-1, the J call TRBJ2-7, with TRBD1 matching 9 bases. The CDR3 covers 13 residues. J lost 5 bases, V lost 5 bases, and 4 bases had no gene match. Germline V gives CDR1 SGHAT, CDR2 FQDESV (reference sequence). The CDR3 is CASSQGQGHEQYF. CDR3 sequence (DNA): TGTGCCAGCAGCCAGGGACAGGGACACGAGCAGTACTTC.

The rearrangement joins TRBV7-8 to TRBJ2-6; 7 positions match TRBD1. With V trimmed by 5 bases and J by 0 bases, 7 bases remained unmatched. Germline V lookup: CDR1 SGHVS, CDR2 FQNEAQ. This CDR3 is 17 amino acids long. CDR3 nucleotides: TGTGCCAGCAGCGGCAACAGGGGCAGCTCTGGGGCCAACGTCCTGACTTTC. This gives the protein CASSGNRGSSGANVLTF.

V gene TRBV6-5 combines with J gene TRBJ2-7, with TRBD2 matching over 8 bases. Trimming removed 0 bases from V and 6 bases from J; junction bases left unmatched: 7. Germline loops: CDR1 MNHEY, CDR2 SVGAGI. The CDR3 sequence is 15 residues long. CDR3 loop: CASSYSSSGNLEQYF. In nucleotides, the CDR3 is TGTGCCAGCAGTTACTCGAGTAGCGGGAATCTCGAGCAGTACTTC.

The chain is built from TRBV2 and TRBJ1-1; a possible D gene is TRBD1 (5 bases). Trimming removed 4 bases at V and 4 bases at J, with 10 bases between. CDR1 and CDR2 (germline): SNHLY, FYNNEI. The CDR3 sequence is 13 residues long. CDR3 sequence (DNA): TGTGCCAGCAGTGTGGAGGGGACCACTGAAGCTTTCTTT. Translation gives CASSVEGTTEAFF.

The rearrangement links TRBV2 to TRBJ2-7, with D unclear. V lost 0 bases to trimming and J lost 3 bases, with 6 bases between them. The CDR3 consists of 13 residues. CDR1 and CDR2 (germline): SNHLY, FYNNEI. The CDR3 DNA follows: TGTGCCAGCAGTGAAGCTGCGGACTACGAGCAGTACTTC. It translates to CASSEAADYEQYF.

The chain couples TRBV7-9 to TRBJ2-1, with 11 bases matching TRBD2. Unmatched junction bases numbered 6, after V lost 6 bases and J lost 2 bases. The length of the CDR3 is 16 residues. Germline CDR1 is SEHNR and CDR2 is FQNEAQ (reference sequence). The CDR3 region has the DNA TGTGCCAGCAGTAAGTCGGGACTAGCGGCCTACAATGAGCAGTTCTTC. The encoded protein is CASSKSGLAAYNEQFF.

This clone came up a few times. V is TRBV11-2 and J is TRBJ1-2, with 8 bases lining up with TRBD1. The CDR3 has 15 amino acids. Germline CDR1 SGHAT, CDR2 FQNNGV. Trimming removed 0 bases from V and 6 bases from J; junction bases left unmatched: 6. In DNA form, the CDR3 reads TGTGCCAGCAGCTTAGATCCGGGGACAGGCCATGGCTACACCTTC. It yields the protein CASSLDPGTGHGYTF.

The chain employs TRBV2 and TRBJ2-2; a possible D gene is TRBD2 (6 bases). Germline V gene sequence: CDR1 SNHLY, CDR2 FYNNEI. The CDR3 covers 15 residues. V was clipped by 6 bases and J by 6 bases, with 17 bases between them. CDR3 region: CASRGFGGVAGELFF. In DNA form, the CDR3 reads TGTGCCAGCAGGGGTTTTGGCGGGGTTGCCGGGGAGCTGTTTTTT.

V is TRBV27 and J is TRBJ2-3; tentatively, D is TRBD1 (8 bases). Germline loops: CDR1 MNHEY, CDR2 SMNVEV (reference sequence). V lost 5 bases, J lost 4 bases, and 19 bases lay in between. This CDR3 is built from 16 residues. The CDR3 loop reads CASSRPGLQGADTQYF. In DNA, the CDR3 is TGTGCCAGCAGTAGGCCGGGACTACAGGGGGCAGATACGCAGTATTTT.

This clone has only one observation. The chain joins TRBV11-2 to TRBJ2-7; no clear D gene. The V gene's germline CDR1 is SGHAT and CDR2 FQNNGV. The CDR3 runs 13 residues. The ends were cut back, 5 bases at V and 13 bases at J, with 21 bases in the middle. The CDR3 reads CASSITNLDPSYF. The CDR3 DNA reads TGTGCCAGCAGCATAACGAACCTAGATCCAAGCTACTTC.

CDR3 bases: TGTGCCAGCAGCTCCGGGACAGGGTTTGTAGGGGGAGCTTTCTTT. Its protein product is CASSSGTGFVGGAFF. This sequence joins TRBV5-4 and TRBJ1-1, with 9 bases aligning to TRBD1. V gave up 3 bases and J gave up 10 bases; unmatched junction bases: 13. There are 15 residues in the CDR3. CDR1 and CDR2 (germline): SGHNT, YYREEE (reference sequence). Full variable domain (missing parts from reference TRBV5-4 and TRBJ1-1): ETGVTQSPTHLIKTRGQQVTLRCSSQSGHNTVSWYQQALGQGPQFIFQYYREEENGRGNFPPRFSGLQFPNYSSELNVNALELDDSALYLCASSSGTGFVGGAFFGQGTRLTVV.

This clone was found once. The J gene is TRBJ2-3, the V gene TRBV19; 7 bases match TRBD1. The V segment lost 4 bases and the J segment 4 bases; nucleotides outside the gene matches: 5. CDR3 length equals 14 residues. Germline lookup yields CDR1 LNHDA and CDR2 SQIVND (reference sequence). Written as DNA, the CDR3 is TGTGCCAGTAGTACGACAGGGAGTCCAGATACGCAGTATTTT. It encodes CASSTTGSPDTQYF.

This chain links TRBV11-2 with TRBJ1-4; 9 bases map to TRBD1. CDR3 length: 15 residues. Germline lookup yields CDR1 SGHAT and CDR2 FQNNGV. V lost 3 bases to trimming and J lost 2 bases; unmatched junction nucleotides: 1. Here the CDR3 DNA reads TGTGCCAGCAGCTTCGGACAGGGGACTAATGAAAAACTGTTTTTT. Its translation is CASSFGQGTNEKLFF.

The chain joins TRBV9 to TRBJ2-4; 8 nucleotides agree with TRBD2. J lost 6 bases, V lost 4 bases, and 6 bases had no gene match. CDR1 SGDLS and CDR2 YYNGEE come from the germline V gene. This CDR3 is 14 amino acids long. The CDR3: CASSSAGETNIQYF. DNA of the CDR3: TGTGCCAGCAGCTCAGCGGGGGAGACAAACATTCAGTACTTC.